The 30 T cell receptor beta chains below all came from one sample that was sequenced in a study of T cells in Graves' hyperthyroidism and ophthalmopathy. RNA transcripts gave rise to amplified TCR beta CDR3 regions. Carried out on the TCR CDR3, a first-round RT-PCR used the HTBI primer set. TCRdb ran MiXCR on the multiplex PCR reads and lists one entry per CDR3 protein. The sample holds some 510,000 distinct CDR3 sequences, roughly 50% seen once. Specimen: peripheral blood or thyroid tissue (not recorded which). All receptors come from a woman under 30 with Graves' hyperthyroidism.

This clonotype was counted at least ten times. This chain uses TRBV2 with TRBJ1-6, with D tentatively TRBD1 (6 bases). Deletions cut 6 bases from V and 8 bases from J, with 17 bases between. Germline values: CDR1 SNHLY, CDR2 FYNNEI. This CDR3 comprises 15 residues. The CDR3 nucleotides are TGTGCCAGCAGCCCCGGGACCCACAGGGATTCACCCCTCCACTTT. Translation: CASSPGTHRDSPLHF.

CDR3 in amino acids: CASSEAKGNYGYTF. The CDR3 DNA reads TGTGCCAGCAGTGAGGCAAAGGGGAACTATGGCTACACCTTC. The chain is built from TRBV2 and TRBJ1-2, with D perhaps matching TRBD1 (5 bases). CDR1 and CDR2 (germline): SNHLY, FYNNEI. The V gene lost 3 bases and the J gene lost 2 bases, with 10 bases spanning the gap. CDR3 length: 14 amino acids.

In DNA form, the CDR3 reads TGTGCCAGTAGTACCCACCGACAGGGAGAGACGGATGGCTACACCTTC. This sequence encodes CASSTHRQGETDGYTF. The chain couples TRBV7-2 to TRBJ1-2; TRBD1 agrees at 7 bases. Germline assignment: CDR1 SGHTA and CDR2 FQGNSA. With 9 bases clipped from V and 6 bases from J, the junction kept 19 bases outside the gene matches. This CDR3 is built from 16 residues.

The chain carries TRBV7-9 and TRBJ2-1; 11 bases are a match to TRBD2. CDR1 and CDR2 (germline): SEHNR, FQNEAQ (reference sequence). The CDR3 covers 14 residues. Unmatched junction bases numbered 1, after V lost 4 bases and J lost 5 bases. The CDR3 coding sequence is TGTGCCAGCAGCTATAGCGGGAGGGACAATGAGCAGTTCTTC. Translation gives CASSYSGRDNEQFF.

The V call is TRBV29-1, the J call TRBJ1-2; D unclear. The V and J ends lost 7 bases and 5 bases respectively, with 14 bases between them. There are 12 residues in the CDR3. The V gene's germline CDR1 is SQVTM and CDR2 ANQGSEA. The CDR3 region has the DNA TGCAGCGCTTGGGAGATTAAGTATGGCTACACCTTC. Its translation: CSAWEIKYGYTF.

J is TRBJ1-5 and V is TRBV6-6; 8 nucleotides match TRBD1. CDR1 is MNHNY, CDR2 SVGAGI, per germline (reference sequence). CDR3 length equals 12 residues. V shed 9 bases, J shed 5 bases, and the junction held 3 bases outside the gene matches. The CDR3, as DNA: TGTGCCAGTAGACAGGGGTATCAGCCCCAGCATTTT. Its protein is CASRQGYQPQHF.

As to this clonotype: At one boundary the junction diverges from the germline segment, which might be a read error. The rearrangement links TRBV2 to TRBJ1-5; D is ambiguous. Germline values: CDR1 SNHLY, CDR2 FYNNEI. The CDR3 has 13 residues. The chain's CDR3 is CASNESSNQPQHF. CDR3 nucleotide sequence: TGTGCCAGCAATGAAAGCAGCAATCAGCCCCAGCATTTT.

Notes on this clonotype: A much larger clone differs by one base, so this may be a read error. The chain couples TRBV10-3 to TRBJ2-7, with 7 nucleotides matching TRBD1. The CDR3 covers 14 residues. Germline V CDR1 and CDR2: ENHRY, SYGVKD. CDR3 residues: CASSDADRTYEQYF. The CDR3 nucleotides read TGTGCCAGCAGTGATGCGGACAGGACTTACGAGCAGTACTTC.

This clonotype was seen at least ten times. The chain uses TRBV5-4 and TRBJ2-7; D gene unclear. This CDR3 spans 12 amino acids. CDR1 and CDR2 from the germline V gene are SGHNT and YYREEE (reference sequence). V dropped 3 bases and J dropped 4 bases, with 8 bases sitting between them. This CDR3 reads CASSSVGYEQYF. In nucleotides, the CDR3 is TGTGCCAGCAGCTCTGTGGGGTACGAGCAGTACTTC.

The rearrangement uses TRBV14 and TRBJ2-7, with D tentatively TRBD1 or TRBD2 (5 bases each). The CDR3 spans 15 residues. The ends were cut back, 4 bases at V and 0 bases at J, with 13 bases in the middle. Germline V gives CDR1 SGHDN, CDR2 FVKESK. The CDR3, as DNA: TGTGCCAGCAGCCCAGCATGGGGGACCTCCTACGAGCAGTACTTC. Translation gives CASSPAWGTSYEQYF.

The chain uses TRBV5-1 and TRBJ2-7, with D uncertain. CDR1 SGHRS and CDR2 YFSETQ come from the germline V gene. Trimming shortened V by 2 bases and J by 2 bases, and 17 bases separated the two germline ends. The CDR3 sequence is 16 residues long. In DNA form, the CDR3 reads TGCGCCAGCAGCTTTCCCTCAATTTCAACAGCCTACGAGCAGTACTTC. This encodes CASSFPSISTAYEQYF.

This rearrangement joins TRBV15 to TRBJ1-4, with D unclear. The CDR3 length is 13 residues. Trimming removed 0 bases at V and 3 bases at J, with 2 bases between. CDR1 is LNHNV and CDR2 is YYDKDF in the germline V gene (reference sequence). Here the CDR3 DNA reads TGTGCCACCAGCAGAGACGCTAATGAAAAACTGTTTTTT. This gives the protein CATSRDANEKLFF.

The V gene is TRBV2, the J gene TRBJ2-5; the D gene could be TRBD1 or TRBD2 (5 bases each). The V end lost 7 bases, the J end lost 4 bases, and 13 bases lay between the germline ends. Per the germline V gene, CDR1 is SNHLY and CDR2 is FYNNEI. The CDR3 runs to 13 residues. CDR3 in DNA: TGTGCCAGCACCCCAGGGAGAGGAGAGACCCAGTACTTC. It codes for CASTPGRGETQYF. Variable domain in full (rest from reference TRBV2 and TRBJ2-5): EPEVTQTPSHQVTQMGQEVILRCVPISNHLYFYWYRQILGQKVEFLVSFYNNEISEKSEIFDDQFSVERPDGSNFTLKIRSTKLEDSAMYFCASTPGRGETQYFGPGTRLLVL.

The V call is TRBV5-4, the J call TRBJ1-2, with D maybe TRBD1 (5 bases). V was clipped by 2 bases and J by 3 bases, with 11 bases between them. CDR3 size: 14 residues. CDR1 SGHNT and CDR2 YYREEE come from the germline V gene (reference sequence). CDR3 coding DNA: TGTGCCAGCAGCTTCCCCGGAGGGGACTATGGCTACACCTTC. This translates into CASSFPGGDYGYTF.

The chain carries TRBV15 and TRBJ1-5; D is unclear. The CDR3 totals 14 residues. V lost 3 bases, J lost 4 bases, and 10 bases lay in between. Germline V gene sequence: CDR1 LNHNV, CDR2 YYDKDF (reference sequence). CDR3 loop: CATSSYSTNQPQHF. Written as DNA, the CDR3 is TGTGCCACCAGCAGCTACTCCACGAATCAGCCCCAGCATTTT.

V is TRBV2 and J is TRBJ2-7; TRBD2 is a possible D gene (5 bases). Looked up from germline, CDR1 is SNHLY and CDR2 is FYNNEI. The V and J ends lost 5 bases and 0 bases respectively, with 14 bases between them. CDR3 length: 15 residues. As DNA, the CDR3 is TGTGCCAGCAGTTACTCCGGGATACACTCCTACGAGCAGTACTTC. This codes for CASSYSGIHSYEQYF.

The rearrangement links TRBV4-3 to TRBJ1-5, with 8 bases aligning to TRBD1. Germline CDR1 reads LGHNA; CDR2 reads YSLEER. The CDR3 consists of 15 residues. Unmatched junction bases numbered 7, after V lost 3 bases and J lost 6 bases. CDR3 bases: TGCGCCAGCAGCCAGAGCGGACAGGGTCTTCAGCCCCAGCATTTT. Its protein is CASSQSGQGLQPQHF.

The V and J genes are TRBV7-9 and TRBJ2-6; D gene ambiguous. Trimming removed 4 bases at V and 1 base at J, with 17 bases between. The germline gives CDR1 SEHNR, CDR2 FQNEAQ (reference sequence). The CDR3 has 18 amino acids. The CDR3 spells CASSWTRSKPSGANVLTF. DNA of the CDR3: TGTGCCAGCAGCTGGACGAGGAGTAAACCGTCTGGGGCCAACGTCCTGACTTTC.

Ten or more counts support this clonotype. The rearrangement joins TRBV15 to TRBJ1-2; the D is unclear. The CDR3 has 13 residues. The V gene lost 5 bases and the J gene lost 2 bases, with 9 bases spanning the gap. Germline-derived CDR1 and CDR2 are LNHNV and YYDKDF (reference sequence). Here the CDR3 reads CATSRVGNYGYTF. The CDR3 bases are TGTGCCACCAGCCGCGTGGGGAACTATGGCTACACCTTC.

Comments on this clonotype: A much larger clone sits a single nucleotide away, making a read error possible. The J gene is TRBJ1-1, the V gene TRBV24-1; TRBD1 is a possible D gene (6 bases). Germline assignment: CDR1 KGHDR and CDR2 SFDVKD. CDR3 length equals 14 residues. The CDR3 DNA reads as TGTGCCGCCAGTGACAGGACGGTAAACACTGAAGCTTTCTTT. Residues: CAASDRTVNTEAFF.

To note about this clonotype: An end of the junction differs from the germline gene, which may be a read error. The chain uses TRBV9 and TRBJ1-3; D is unclear. The CDR3 runs 15 residues. CDR1 is SGDLS, CDR2 YYNGEE, per germline. CDR3 DNA sequence: TGTGCCAGCAGCGTAGGAGCGAACTCTGGAAGCACCATATATTTT. It encodes CASSVGANSGSTIYF.

The V and J genes are TRBV10-3 and TRBJ1-1; a possible D gene is TRBD1 (5 bases). Germline CDR1 ENHRY, CDR2 SYGVKD. Trimming pared 4 bases from V and 5 bases from J, leaving 11 bases between. The CDR3 spans 13 residues. The CDR3 bases are TGTGCCATCAGTGGACAGACGAATACTGAAGCTTTCTTT. It translates to CAISGQTNTEAFF.

This clonotype was seen a few times. The V gene is TRBV19, the J gene TRBJ1-4, with a weak D call TRBD1 (5 bases). Germline V gives CDR1 LNHDA, CDR2 SQIVND (reference sequence). The CDR3 length is 16 residues. Trimming left V 9 bases short and J 8 bases short, with 25 bases between. The CDR3 spells CASSYRLVQGNEKLFF. CDR3 coding DNA: TGTGCCAGCAGTTATCGACTTGTCCAGGGTAACGAAAAACTGTTTTTT.

This chain uses TRBV29-1 with TRBJ1-5; the match to TRBD1 covers 9 bases. The CDR3 has 10 amino acids. CDR1 and CDR2 from the germline V gene are SQVTM and ANQGSEA. V lost 7 bases and J lost 13; bases outside the gene matches: 5. CDR3 in amino acids: CSARQGGQHF. CDR3 DNA: TGCAGCGCTAGACAGGGGGGGCAGCATTTT.

The J gene is TRBJ1-1, the V gene TRBV6-2 or TRBV6-3; TRBD1 agrees at 8 bases. The CDR3 has 18 residues. V lost 8 bases and J lost 6; bases outside the gene matches: 23. CDR1 is MNHEY, CDR2 SVGEGT, per germline. In DNA, the CDR3 is TGTGCCAGCTCCAACCCCACGGTTCGGACAGGGTTTTTACCTGAAGCTTTCTTT. This codes for CASSNPTVRTGFLPEAFF.

The chain recombines TRBV19 with TRBJ1-2; D is ambiguous. This CDR3 is built from 17 residues. Per the germline V gene, CDR1 is LNHDA and CDR2 is SQIVND (reference sequence). The V end lost 7 bases, the J end lost 4 bases, and 25 bases lay between the germline ends. CDR3 loop: CASTTWIPERRVYGYTF. CDR3 nucleotides: TGTGCCAGTACCACCTGGATTCCAGAAAGAAGGGTCTATGGCTACACCTTC.

The chain joins TRBV2 to TRBJ1-1; a weak D match, TRBD1 (5 bases). CDR1 and CDR2 from the germline V gene are SNHLY and FYNNEI. CDR3 size: 16 residues. V was pared by 6 bases and J by 5 bases, with 22 bases between. CDR3 sequence reads: CASSPGTFLGKTEAFF. CDR3 coding DNA: TGTGCCAGCAGCCCTGGGACGTTCCTCGGGAAGACTGAAGCTTTCTTT.

The chain is built from TRBV5-1 and TRBJ2-3, with 11 bases that match TRBD2. The germline gives CDR1 SGHRS, CDR2 YFSETQ. Trimming at V came to 2 bases and at J to 3 bases, leaving 2 bases not matched to a gene. The CDR3 runs to 15 residues. The DNA of the CDR3 is TGCGCCAGCAGCTTTAGCGGGAGGGCTACAGATACGCAGTATTTT. Residues: CASSFSGRATDTQYF. The variable domain in full, completed from reference TRBV5-1 and TRBJ2-3, reads KAGVTQTPRYLIKTRGQQVTLSCSPISGHRSVSWYQQTPGQGLQFLFEYFSETQRNKGNFPGRFSGRQFSNSRSEMNVSTLELGDSALYLCASSFSGRATDTQYFGPGTRLTVL.

This clonotype was seen a few times. The rearrangement links TRBV7-2 to TRBJ1-5; D remains unclear. The CDR3 covers 14 residues. The germline gives CDR1 SGHTA, CDR2 FQGNSA. Trimming shortened V by 5 bases and J by 3 bases, and 11 bases separated the two germline ends. CDR3 coding DNA: TGTGCCAGCAGCCTTGAGAGCTACAATCAGCCCCAGCATTTT. Its protein is CASSLESYNQPQHF.

In DNA, the CDR3 is TGTGCCTGGAGTGTCCCAATCGGGGAAGAGACCCAGTACTTC. Amino acids: CAWSVPIGEETQYF. The chain employs TRBV25-1 and TRBJ2-5, with D possibly being TRBD2 (5 bases). Trimming left V 11 bases short and J 3 bases short, with 19 bases between. The CDR3 spans 14 residues. Germline CDR1 reads MGHDK; CDR2 reads SYGVNS.